These 31 T cell receptor beta chains were all obtained from the same sample, sequenced in a study of identifying expanded T cells in peripheral blood. Generated by immunoSEQ multiplex PCR, the TCRdb table keeps only in-frame clones and is missing some. The table shows tens of thousands of clones, with 87% occurring only once. Sequenced input: blood. The receptors were gathered from a person aged 18 to 75 in good health.

CDR3 region: CASSGDSGGADTQYF. The CDR3 nucleotides are TGTGCCAGCAGTGGGGACTCCGGAGGCGCAGATACGCAGTATTTT. The V and J genes are TRBV6-4 and TRBJ2-3; a weak D match, TRBD2 (6 bases). Germline CDR1 and CDR2: MRHNA and SNTAGT. The CDR3 runs to 15 residues. With 4 bases removed from V and 4 bases from J, the gap between germline ends came to 15 bases.

This chain joins TRBV6-6 and TRBJ2-7; D call uncertain. This CDR3 contains 14 residues. V lost 2 bases, J lost 1 base, and 9 bases lay in between. The germline gives CDR1 MNHNY, CDR2 SVGAGI (reference sequence). As DNA, the CDR3 is TGTGCCAGCAGTTACGGCCCAGGTTCCTACGAGCAGTACTTC. Its translation is CASSYGPGSYEQYF.

The V and J genes are TRBV7-9 and TRBJ1-2; 12 positions agree with TRBD1. Germline CDR1 SEHNR, CDR2 FQNEAQ (reference sequence). The J segment lost 7 bases and the V segment lost 5 bases, leaving 5 bases of the junction unmatched. The CDR3 runs to 14 residues. The CDR3 DNA sequence: TGTGCCAGCAGCCCCGGGACAGGGGGCCTTGGCTACACCTTC. This codes for CASSPGTGGLGYTF.

This sequence joins TRBV6-4 and TRBJ1-2; tentative D call: TRBD1 (6 bases). Per germline, CDR1 MRHNA and CDR2 SNTAGT. The CDR3 sequence is 15 residues long. V was trimmed by 2 bases and J by 6 bases, leaving 16 bases between them. The CDR3 loop reads CASSDGAGEIDGYTF. The CDR3 DNA sequence: TGTGCCAGCAGTGACGGGGCAGGGGAGATAGATGGCTACACCTTC.

The rearrangement links TRBV15 to TRBJ2-7; D may be TRBD1 (6 bases). The CDR3 sequence is 13 residues long. The V gene's germline CDR1 is LNHNV and CDR2 YYDKDF (reference sequence). Trimming cost V 4 bases and J 3 bases, with 10 bases left between them. Here the CDR3 reads CATSKDRFYEQYF. DNA for the CDR3: TGTGCCACCAGCAAAGACAGGTTCTACGAGCAGTACTTC.

CDR3 protein: CASSLVGQGQEQFF. The CDR3 DNA reads as TGTGCCAGCAGCTTAGTGGGGCAGGGCCAAGAGCAGTTCTTC. V and J are TRBV7-2 and TRBJ2-1; a weak D match, TRBD1 (5 bases). Trimming pared 1 base from V and 10 bases from J, leaving 14 bases between. Per the germline V gene, CDR1 is SGHTA and CDR2 is FQGNSA. The CDR3 has 14 residues. Looking up the rest from reference TRBV7-2 and TRBJ2-1 gives the full variable domain: GAGVSQSPSNKVTEKGKDVELRCDPISGHTALYWYRQSLGQGLEFLIYFQGNSAPDKSGLPSDRFSAERTGGSVSTLTIQRTQQEDSAVYLCASSLVGQGQEQFFGPGTRLTVL.

The gene calls are TRBV2 and TRBJ2-3; D gene ambiguous. The CDR3 extends over 15 amino acids. V lost 1 base to trimming and J lost 0 bases, with 8 bases between them. In germline, CDR1 is SNHLY, CDR2 FYNNEI. CDR3 DNA sequence: TGTGCCAGCAGTGAAGGCGGCAGCAGCACAGATACGCAGTATTTT. Translating gives CASSEGGSSTDTQYF. Full variable domain (rest looked up from reference TRBV2 and TRBJ2-3): EPEVTQTPSHQVTQMGQEVILRCVPISNHLYFYWYRQILGQKVEFLVSFYNNEISEKSEIFDDQFSVERPDGSNFTLKIRSTKLEDSAMYFCASSEGGSSTDTQYFGPGTRLTVL.

The chain is built from TRBV19 and TRBJ2-5; 9 bases agree with TRBD2. V lost 3 bases to trimming and J lost 1 base; unmatched junction nucleotides: 6. The germline V gene has CDR1 LNHDA and CDR2 SQIVND (reference sequence). CDR3 size: 16 residues. CDR3 in DNA: TGTGCCAGTAGTATTTTGGCTAGCGGGATCCAAGAGACCCAGTACTTC. This encodes CASSILASGIQETQYF.

J is TRBJ2-1 and V is TRBV4-1, with 9 bases identical to TRBD1. This CDR3 is 15 amino acids long. Germline V gives CDR1 MGHRA, CDR2 YSYEKL. With V trimmed by 8 bases and J by 2 bases, 7 bases remained unmatched. Here the CDR3 reads CASSRGDRAYNEQFF. The CDR3, as DNA: TGCGCCAGCTCCAGGGGGGACAGGGCCTACAATGAGCAGTTCTTC.

The J gene is TRBJ1-4, the V gene TRBV5-1, with D maybe TRBD1 (5 bases). Germline CDR1 SGHRS, CDR2 YFSETQ. The germline V and J ends were trimmed by 9 bases and 5 bases, with 14 bases remaining between them. CDR3 size: 13 residues. The DNA for the CDR3 is TGCGCCACAGGATCGGGGACGAATGAAAAACTGTTTTTT. It translates to CATGSGTNEKLFF.

The V gene is TRBV9, the J gene TRBJ2-1, with TRBD2 matching 8 bases. This CDR3 comprises 16 residues. J was trimmed by 7 bases and V by 4 bases; bases with no gene match: 13. Germline assignment: CDR1 SGDLS and CDR2 YYNGEE. This CDR3 is CASSRGVAGMGNEQFF. CDR3 nucleotide sequence: TGTGCCAGCAGCCGGGGGGTAGCGGGGATGGGAAATGAGCAGTTCTTC.

This chain joins TRBV5-4 and TRBJ2-1; 12 bases line up with TRBD2. After removal of 3 bases from V and 3 bases from J, the junction contained 7 bases not matched to a gene. The CDR3 sequence is 17 residues long. Germline loops: CDR1 SGHNT, CDR2 YYREEE (reference sequence). The CDR3 reads CASSSLGLAGIYNEQFF. In DNA, the CDR3 is TGTGCCAGCAGCTCCCTTGGACTAGCGGGGATCTACAATGAGCAGTTCTTC.

The chain uses TRBV28 and TRBJ2-1; possible D gene TRBD1, 6 bases. Between the trimmed V and J ends, which lost 1 base and 8 bases, there was a span of 9 bases. Germline values: CDR1 MDHEN, CDR2 SYDVKM. The CDR3 length is 13 residues. CDR3 nucleotide sequence: TGTGCCAGCAGTTTATTCACAGGGCATGAGCAGTTCTTC. Residues: CASSLFTGHEQFF. The whole variable domain, filled in from reference TRBV28 and TRBJ2-1, reads DVKVTQSSRYLVKRTGEKVFLECVQDMDHENMFWYRQDPGLGLRLIYFSYDVKMKEKGDIPEGYSVSREKKERFSLILESASTNQTSMYLCASSLFTGHEQFFGPGTRLTVL.

As DNA, the CDR3 is TGTGCCAGCAGTGCCAGCGGGGCGACCGGGGAGCTGTTTTTT. Translated, it gives CASSASGATGELFF. The chain couples TRBV6-4 to TRBJ2-2; 7 nucleotides match TRBD2. V gave up 4 bases and J gave up 5 bases; unmatched junction bases: 4. The CDR3 consists of 14 residues. Germline V gene sequence: CDR1 MRHNA, CDR2 SNTAGT.

CDR3 sequence (DNA): TGCGCCAGCAGCTCCCGGGACAGGGGGGCCCCGATCGATGAAAAACTGTTTTTT. Protein sequence: CASSSRDRGAPIDEKLFF. This chain uses TRBV4-1 with TRBJ1-4, with 11 bases fitting TRBD1. This CDR3 has 18 residues. J gave up 6 bases and V 5 bases, and 14 bases lay outside the gene matches. Germline CDR1 MGHRA, CDR2 YSYEKL.

V and J are TRBV27 and TRBJ1-4; D unclear. Germline-derived CDR1 and CDR2 are MNHEY and SMNVEV (reference sequence). The CDR3 is 13 residues long. Trimming shortened V by 6 bases and J by 5 bases, and 10 bases separated the two germline ends. The DNA for the CDR3 is TGTGCCAGCAGAAAAGTACAAAATGAAAAACTGTTTTTT. Residues: CASRKVQNEKLFF.

V gene TRBV7-2 combines with J gene TRBJ2-7, with D perhaps given as TRBD1 or TRBD2 (5 bases each). CDR1 is SGHTA, CDR2 FQGNSA, per germline. The CDR3 runs 13 residues. Trimming shortened V by 6 bases and J by 0 bases, and 9 bases separated the two germline ends. The CDR3 DNA reads TGTGCCAGCAGGAGGGACCTCTCCTACGAGCAGTACTTC. It yields the protein CASRRDLSYEQYF. Full variable domain (missing parts from reference TRBV7-2 and TRBJ2-7): GAGVSQSPSNKVTEKGKDVELRCDPISGHTALYWYRQSLGQGLEFLIYFQGNSAPDKSGLPSDRFSAERTGGSVSTLTIQRTQQEDSAVYLCASRRDLSYEQYFGPGTRLTVT.

The chain links TRBV7-9 to TRBJ2-2; tentatively, D is TRBD1 (6 bases). The CDR3 contains 15 residues. The germline V gene has CDR1 SEHNR and CDR2 FQNEAQ (reference sequence). Trimming pared 6 bases from V and 0 bases from J, leaving 11 bases between. The DNA for the CDR3 is TGTGCCAGCAGTGAGGGGGAAGCGAACACCGGGGAGCTGTTTTTT. Its translation is CASSEGEANTGELFF. The full variable domain, its missing parts supplied by reference TRBV7-9 and TRBJ2-2, is DTGVSQNPRHKITKRGQNVTFRCDPISEHNRLYWYRQTLGQGPEFLTYFQNEAQLEKSRLLSDRFSAERPKGSFSTLEIQRTEQGDSAMYLCASSEGEANTGELFFGEGSRLTVL.

A single count supports this clone. This chain joins TRBV25-1 and TRBJ1-1; unclear D gene. Germline V gene sequence: CDR1 MGHDK, CDR2 SYGVNS. The CDR3 runs 13 residues. V dropped 6 bases and J dropped 0 bases, with 8 bases sitting between them. CDR3 coding DNA: TGTGCCAGCAGGGCGACGGTGAACACTGAAGCTTTCTTT. It encodes CASRATVNTEAFF.

J is TRBJ2-7 and V is TRBV6-5; TRBD1 agrees at 9 bases. With V trimmed by 11 bases and J by 2 bases, 10 bases remained unmatched. This CDR3 contains 14 residues. Germline values: CDR1 MNHEY, CDR2 SVGAGI. The chain's CDR3 is CAAGGGTGPYEQYF. CDR3 bases: TGTGCCGCTGGAGGGGGGACAGGGCCCTACGAGCAGTACTTC.

The genes are TRBV19 and TRBJ2-2; no firm D call. Trimming took off 1 base at V and 1 base at J, with 13 bases between the two ends. Germline CDR1 and CDR2: LNHDA and SQIVND (reference sequence). CDR3 length: 17 amino acids. In DNA, the CDR3 is TGTGCCAGTAGTATAGGCATCGGACCACAGAACACCGGGGAGCTGTTTTTT. As protein: CASSIGIGPQNTGELFF.

The chain is built from TRBV6-5 and TRBJ2-1, with 8 bases aligning to TRBD1. The CDR3 runs to 15 residues. V gave up 4 bases and J gave up 0 bases; unmatched junction bases: 2. The germline V gene has CDR1 MNHEY and CDR2 SVGAGI. The CDR3 coding sequence is TGTGCCAGCAGTTTCGGACAGGGCTCCTACAATGAGCAGTTCTTC. It codes for CASSFGQGSYNEQFF.

This clone was counted a single time. The J gene is TRBJ1-5, the V gene TRBV30; possibly TRBD1 for D (5 bases). CDR3 length: 14 residues. The V and J ends lost 2 bases and 2 bases respectively, with 10 bases between them. CDR1 and CDR2 (germline): GTSNPN, SVGIG (reference sequence). The CDR3 is CAWSMGHGNQPQHF. CDR3 coding DNA: TGTGCCTGGAGTATGGGGCACGGCAATCAGCCCCAGCATTTT.

The chain links TRBV18 to TRBJ2-7, with 7 positions matching TRBD2. Germline V gene sequence: CDR1 KGHSH, CDR2 LQKENI. The V segment lost 6 bases and the J segment 6 bases; nucleotides outside the gene matches: 14. The CDR3 runs 15 residues. CDR3 loop: CASSVLGTISSEQYF. The CDR3 coding sequence is TGTGCCAGCTCGGTCCTTGGGACTATAAGTAGCGAGCAGTACTTC. The full variable domain, rest sourced from reference TRBV18 and TRBJ2-7, is NAGVMQNPRHLVRRRGQEARLRCSPMKGHSHVYWYRQLPEEGLKFMVYLQKENIIDESGMPKERFSAEFPKEGPSILRIQQVVRGDSAAYFCASSVLGTISSEQYFGPGTRLTVT.

This clone was observed a handful of times. The rearrangement joins TRBV18 to TRBJ1-6; 7 bases align to TRBD1. The CDR3 is made up of 17 amino acids. V shed 3 bases, J shed 10 bases, and the junction held 15 bases outside the gene matches. CDR1 is KGHSH and CDR2 is LQKENI in the germline V gene. The CDR3 nucleotides read TGTGCCAGCTCACCGAGCTTCTCAACAGGGGTAAGCTCACCCCTCCACTTT. Amino acid sequence: CASSPSFSTGVSSPLHF.

The chain combines TRBV2 with TRBJ2-3, with 10 bases identical to TRBD1. The CDR3 consists of 14 residues. Unmatched junction bases numbered 2, after V lost 4 bases and J lost 4 bases. CDR1 and CDR2 from the germline V gene are SNHLY and FYNNEI. The CDR3 nucleotides are TGTGCCAGCAGTGGGGACAGGGGCGCAGATACGCAGTATTTT. Its translation: CASSGDRGADTQYF.

This clone was seen more than once but under ten times. V is TRBV30 and J is TRBJ1-4; weak D call: TRBD1 (5 bases). The germline V gene has CDR1 GTSNPN and CDR2 SVGIG (reference sequence). V gave up 5 bases and J gave up 8 bases, with 15 bases separating them. This CDR3 is built from 13 residues. CDR3 region: CAWQSQGTEKLFF. In DNA, the CDR3 is TGTGCCTGGCAATCCCAGGGCACGGAAAAACTGTTTTTT.

The gene calls are TRBV6-1 and TRBJ1-1, with D unresolved. V shed 7 bases and J shed 5 bases, with 11 bases lying between them. The length of the CDR3 is 12 residues. Per the germline V gene, CDR1 is MNHNS and CDR2 is SASEGT. The CDR3 is CASKDVGTEAFF. The DNA of the CDR3 is TGTGCCAGCAAGGACGTGGGAACTGAAGCTTTCTTT.

The rearrangement joins TRBV6-1 to TRBJ1-1; D may be TRBD1 (5 bases). In germline, CDR1 is MNHNS, CDR2 SASEGT. There are 18 residues in the CDR3. Trimming shortened V by 2 bases and J by 7 bases, and 26 bases separated the two germline ends. The CDR3 loop reads CASSEMDTRILGTGEAFF. DNA of the CDR3: TGTGCCAGCAGTGAAATGGATACACGGATCCTGGGGACCGGTGAAGCTTTCTTT.

This clone was found once. This chain uses TRBV5-1 with TRBJ2-1, with D tentatively TRBD1 (6 bases). Trimming shortened V by 4 bases and J by 6 bases, and 20 bases separated the two germline ends. Germline V gene data show CDR1 as SGHRS and CDR2 as YFSETQ. CDR3 length: 16 residues. The CDR3 loop reads CASSPQVFGGGNEQFF. The DNA for the CDR3 is TGCGCCAGCAGCCCCCAAGTTTTTGGGGGCGGCAATGAGCAGTTCTTC.

This rearrangement joins TRBV5-1 to TRBJ2-3; possible D gene TRBD2, 5 bases. V dropped 0 bases and J dropped 6 bases, with 14 bases sitting between them. From germline, CDR1 is SGHRS and CDR2 YFSETQ. CDR3 length: 15 residues. CDR3 region: CASSLESSPPDTQYF. CDR3 bases: TGCGCCAGCAGCTTGGAGTCTAGCCCCCCGGATACGCAGTATTTT.